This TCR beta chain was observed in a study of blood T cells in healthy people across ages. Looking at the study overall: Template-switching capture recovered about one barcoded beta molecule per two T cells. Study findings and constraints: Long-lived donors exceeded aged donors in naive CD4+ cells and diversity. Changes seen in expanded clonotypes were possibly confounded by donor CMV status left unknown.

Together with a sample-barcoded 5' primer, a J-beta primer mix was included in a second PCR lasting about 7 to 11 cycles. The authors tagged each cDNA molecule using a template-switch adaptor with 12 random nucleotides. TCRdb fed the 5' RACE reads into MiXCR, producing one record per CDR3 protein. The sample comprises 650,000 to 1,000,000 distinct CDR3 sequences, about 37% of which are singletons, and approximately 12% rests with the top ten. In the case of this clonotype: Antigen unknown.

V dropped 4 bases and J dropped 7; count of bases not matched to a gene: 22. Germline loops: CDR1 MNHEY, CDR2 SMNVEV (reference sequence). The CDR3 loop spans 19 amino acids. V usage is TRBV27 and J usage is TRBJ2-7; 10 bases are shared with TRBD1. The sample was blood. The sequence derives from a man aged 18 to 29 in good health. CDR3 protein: CASSSPHGTGAMISGEQYF. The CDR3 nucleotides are TGTGCCAGCAGTTCACCCCACGGGACAGGGGCCATGATCTCAGGAGAGCAGTACTTC.